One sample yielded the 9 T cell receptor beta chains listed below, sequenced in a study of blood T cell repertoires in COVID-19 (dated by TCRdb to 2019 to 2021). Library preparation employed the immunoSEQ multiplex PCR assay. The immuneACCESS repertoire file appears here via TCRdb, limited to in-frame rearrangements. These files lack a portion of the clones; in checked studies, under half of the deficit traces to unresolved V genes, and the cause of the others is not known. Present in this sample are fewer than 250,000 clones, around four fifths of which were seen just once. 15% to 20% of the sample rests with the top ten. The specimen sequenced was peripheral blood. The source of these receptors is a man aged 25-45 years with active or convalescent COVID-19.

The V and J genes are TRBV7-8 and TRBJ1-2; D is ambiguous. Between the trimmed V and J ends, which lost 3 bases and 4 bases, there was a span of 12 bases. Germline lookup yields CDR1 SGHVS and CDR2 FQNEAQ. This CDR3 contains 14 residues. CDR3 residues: CASSFTETVYGYTF. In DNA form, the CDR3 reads TGTGCCAGCAGCTTTACGGAGACGGTCTATGGCTACACCTTC.

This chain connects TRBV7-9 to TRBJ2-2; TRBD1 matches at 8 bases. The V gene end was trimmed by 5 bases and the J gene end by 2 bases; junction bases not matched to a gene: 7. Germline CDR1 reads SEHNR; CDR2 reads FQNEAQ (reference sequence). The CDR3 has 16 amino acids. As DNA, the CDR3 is TGTGCCAGCAGCCCCATGGACAGGGCCAACACCGGGGAGCTGTTTTTT. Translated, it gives CASSPMDRANTGELFF.

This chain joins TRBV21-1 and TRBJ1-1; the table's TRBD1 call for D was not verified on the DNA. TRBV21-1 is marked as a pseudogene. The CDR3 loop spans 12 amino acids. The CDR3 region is CASSAQGIKAFF. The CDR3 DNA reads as TGTGCCAGCAGCGCACAGGGGATTAAAGCTTTCTTT.

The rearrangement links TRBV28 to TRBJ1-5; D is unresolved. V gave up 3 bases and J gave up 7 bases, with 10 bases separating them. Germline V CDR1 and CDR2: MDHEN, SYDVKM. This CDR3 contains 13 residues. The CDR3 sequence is CASSLPGIQPQHF. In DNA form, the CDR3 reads TGTGCCAGCAGTTTGCCCGGGATACAGCCCCAGCATTTT. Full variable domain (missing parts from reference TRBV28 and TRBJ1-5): DVKVTQSSRYLVKRTGEKVFLECVQDMDHENMFWYRQDPGLGLRLIYFSYDVKMKEKGDIPEGYSVSREKKERFSLILESASTNQTSMYLCASSLPGIQPQHFGDGTRLSIL.

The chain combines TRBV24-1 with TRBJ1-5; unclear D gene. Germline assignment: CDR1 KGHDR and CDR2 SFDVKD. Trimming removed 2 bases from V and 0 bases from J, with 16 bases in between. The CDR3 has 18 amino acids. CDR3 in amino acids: CATSDSVVGLYSNQPQHF. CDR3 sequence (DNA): TGTGCCACCAGTGATTCCGTTGTCGGACTCTATAGCAATCAGCCCCAGCATTTT.

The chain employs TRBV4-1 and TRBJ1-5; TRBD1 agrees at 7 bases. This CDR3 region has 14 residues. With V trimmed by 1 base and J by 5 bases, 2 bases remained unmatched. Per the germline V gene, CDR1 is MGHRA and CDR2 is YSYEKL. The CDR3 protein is CASSQGQGDQPQHF. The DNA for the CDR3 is TGCGCCAGCAGCCAAGGACAGGGTGATCAGCCCCAGCATTTT.

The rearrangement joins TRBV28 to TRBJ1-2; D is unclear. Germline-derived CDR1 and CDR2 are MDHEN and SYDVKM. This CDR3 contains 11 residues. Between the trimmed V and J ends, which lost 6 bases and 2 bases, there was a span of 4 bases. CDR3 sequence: CASSPNYGYTF. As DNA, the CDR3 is TGTGCCAGCAGCCCAAACTATGGCTACACCTTC.

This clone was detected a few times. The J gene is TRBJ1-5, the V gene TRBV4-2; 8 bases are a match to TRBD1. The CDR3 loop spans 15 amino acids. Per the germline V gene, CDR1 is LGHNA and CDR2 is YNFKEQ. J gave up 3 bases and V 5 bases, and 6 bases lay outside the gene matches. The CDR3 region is CASSSGQAPNQPQHF. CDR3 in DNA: TGTGCCAGCAGCTCGGGACAGGCGCCCAATCAGCCCCAGCATTTT.

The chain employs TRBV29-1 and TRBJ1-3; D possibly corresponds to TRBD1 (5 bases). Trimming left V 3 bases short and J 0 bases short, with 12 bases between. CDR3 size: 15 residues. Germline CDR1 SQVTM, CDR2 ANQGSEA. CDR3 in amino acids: CSVEGQVNSGNTIYF. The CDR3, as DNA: TGCAGCGTTGAGGGGCAGGTAAACTCTGGAAACACCATATATTTT.